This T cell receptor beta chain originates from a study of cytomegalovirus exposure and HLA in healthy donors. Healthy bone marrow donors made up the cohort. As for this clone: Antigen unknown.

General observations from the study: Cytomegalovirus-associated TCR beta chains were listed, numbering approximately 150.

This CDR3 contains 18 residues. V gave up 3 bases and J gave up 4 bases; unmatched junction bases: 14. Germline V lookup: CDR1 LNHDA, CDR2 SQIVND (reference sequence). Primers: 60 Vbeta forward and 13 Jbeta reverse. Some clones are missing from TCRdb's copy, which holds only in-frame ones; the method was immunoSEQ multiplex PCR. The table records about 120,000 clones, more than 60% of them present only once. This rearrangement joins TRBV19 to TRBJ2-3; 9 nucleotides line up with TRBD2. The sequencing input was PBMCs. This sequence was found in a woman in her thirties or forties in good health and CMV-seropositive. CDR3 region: CASSIGFLSSGIPDTQYF. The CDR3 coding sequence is TGTGCCAGTAGTATCGGGTTCTTGTCTAGCGGGATCCCAGATACGCAGTATTTT. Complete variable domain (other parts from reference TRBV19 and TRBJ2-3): DGGITQSPKYLFRKEGQNVTLSCEQNLNHDAMYWYRQDPGQGLRLIYYSQIVNDFQKGDIAEGYSVSREKKESFPLTVTSAQKNPTAFYLCASSIGFLSSGIPDTQYFGPGTRLTVL.